This T cell receptor beta chain was recorded in a study of shared clonotypes between healthy human individuals (dated by TCRdb to the early 2020s). Background on the whole study: Two women and a few men aged 18 to 49 years were included in the cohort. For each donor, three plates each were used for CD4 naive and CD4 memory, two plates were used for CD8 naive, and one plate was used for CD8 memory. To estimate repertoire size and how much clonotypes are shared between individuals, the study performed deep sequencing of blood TCR repertoires from 4 to 6 healthy adults. Libraries were prepared and TCR repertoires were sequenced by different laboratories using diverse techniques, in order to increase sequencing depth and limit assay-specific biases. Leukapheresis yielded between about 0.8 and 8.9 billion PBMCs per donor. What the research found in general, with its limitations: Sampling was restricted to blood, and TCR repertoires in tissue are likely to differ from TCR repertoires in blood. Rarefaction of sorted-subset datasets indicated incomplete sequencing despite the large sequencing depth. Compared with non-shared clonotypes, the clonotypes found in all four sorted-subset donors had higher generation probabilities. Naive subsets generally had larger estimated clonotype richness than memory subsets did. Because the study included a small number of donors, the genetic and exposure-history diversity represented was limited. Based on pairwise subsampling, the degree of clonotype sharing among donors was expected to be affected by sequencing depth. Across four donors, around 5.4% of naive CD4, roughly 3.8% of naive CD8, roughly 2.3% of memory CD4, and 0.4% to 0.45% of memory CD8 clonotypes were shared.

This clone was counted only a few times. Its antigen target is currently unknown. Base qualities were left out, and no much larger clone turns up one base away. TCR CDR3 regions were amplified from genomic DNA by multiplex PCR using the deep immunoSEQ assay. For each cell subset, the extracted genomic DNA was distributed evenly across all wells of several immunoSEQ 96-well plates, and each plate served as one replicate. For sorted subsets, each replicate PCR was loaded with 150 to 250 ng genomic DNA, equivalent to about 30,000 T cell genomes. Purified libraries were measured with a Qubit 3.0 fluorometer, size-checked on a Bioanalyzer 2100, and measured again with the KAPA Library Quantification kit. Every immunoSEQ 96-well plate was sequenced on a separate single-read 150-cycle Illumina NextSeq 550 flow cell. In the paper's pipeline: Because the immunoSEQ output included only junctional sequences and no quality scores, the filtering could not be the same as the filtering used for full-length reads. To assign V/J genes and CDR3, sequences were annotated against IMGT germline references using PyIR, a Python wrapper for IgBLAST v1.9. Any read was removed if the V/J assignment was weak (E-value above 1e-6), the CDR3 was missing, or the read contained stop codons, out-of-frame junctions, or ambiguous translated residues. V3J clonotypes were defined by identical inferred V gene, J gene, and CDR3 amino acid sequence. The percentage overlap between two repertoires was calculated by dividing the number of shared unique clonotypes by the size of the smaller repertoire. Richness of each repertoire was evaluated using RTK rarefaction, the Chao1 estimator, and Recon v2.1 estimates of unobserved clonotypes. For all TCRbeta clonotypes obtained by the gDNA method from a handful of donors, generation probabilities were computed with OLGA. TCRdb limited this immuneACCESS table to in-frame rearrangements with V and J called. A share of clones is missing; checked studies link under half to unresolved V genes, and the rest is unexplained. That table supplies the V and J calls and clone size; D and trimming were determined from the DNA. This sample lists some 2,100,000 clones; around 95% were detected once. Less than 0.15% of the sample belongs to the ten largest clones.

From the cysteine up to the phenylalanine, the CDR3 has a length of 13 residues. The entry retains the CDR3 DNA only, 39 bases that are in frame from base 1. Based on the germline V gene (reference sequence), the CDR1 and CDR2 sequences are LNHDA and SQIVND. V loses 2 bases, J loses 8 bases, and the germline ends lie 12 bases apart. Healthy HIV-negative adults with no recently reported acute infections or vaccinations were included as donors. Only Caucasian adults living in Nashville, Tennessee, USA were represented among the donors. CD4+ T cells were enriched by magnetic negative selection; naive cells were then positively selected on CD45RA, and the negative fraction formed the memory subset. Blood was collected by leukapheresis, and PBMCs were isolated by Ficoll-Histopaque density gradient centrifugation and then cryopreserved in liquid nitrogen vapor phase. Analytical flow cytometry was used to check the purity and quantity of every magnetically sorted T cell population. Each sorted fraction had its genomic DNA isolated and then quantified by UV absorbance on a Nanodrop 2000c.

This TCR came from a man younger than 35 in good health. The chain joins TRBV19 to TRBJ1-2, with the identity of the D gene unclear. Material: naive CD4+ T cells sorted from blood. The cell subset or site label, read with the paper, signifies: CD45RA+ positively selected. Here the CDR3 is given as CASSINVRNGYTF. The DNA sequence follows: TGTGCCAGTAGTATAAATGTGCGCAACGGCTACACCTTC. Outside the CDR3, residues come from the reference TRBV19 and TRBJ1-2 proteins, so the full variable domain is: DGGITQSPKYLFRKEGQNVTLSCEQNLNHDAMYWYRQDPGQGLRLIYYSQIVNDFQKGDIAEGYSVSREKKESFPLTVTSAQKNPTAFYLCASSINVRNGYTFGSGTRLTVV.